This record looks at one T cell receptor beta chain sequence and its context. Its cognate antigen is unknown. This specimen belongs to a study of prognosis after radiotherapy for stage I lung cancer. Across the study: The enrollment of patients with stage I non-small cell lung cancer occurred between April 2018 and early 2019.

Genomic DNA provided the template from which TCR beta CDR3 was amplified by two-round multiplex PCR. Primers targeting each individual TRBV and TRBJ gene were applied in first-round PCR. In TCRdb, the multiplex PCR reads were re-called with MiXCR into one record per CDR3 protein. The data hold around 19,000 distinct CDR3 sequences, with around 47% observed a single time. Study observations and caveats: It was in patients who developed distant metastases that Shannon entropy after stereotactic body radiation therapy was lower.

This CDR3 region has 14 residues. Germline V lookup: CDR1 MNHEY, CDR2 SMNVEV (reference sequence). V dropped 4 bases and J dropped 1 base, with 11 bases sitting between them. Specimen: PBMCs, collected before or after stereotactic body radiation therapy (not recorded which). The V gene is TRBV27, the J gene TRBJ2-7, with TRBD2 as a possible D gene (6 bases). The source is a donor at least 50 years old with non-small cell lung cancer. This CDR3 reads CASSSQRASYEQYF. CDR3 sequence (DNA): TGTGCCAGCAGTTCCCAGCGGGCTTCCTACGAGCAGTACTTC.